The 27 T cell receptor beta chains in this list originate from one sample, sequenced in a study of naive and memory T cell subsets. General observations from the study: Especially in CD8 cells, naive repertoires contained a few larger clonotypes, possibly CD45RA-re-expressing memory cells.

Both TRBC1 and TRBC2 were covered by a beta constant-region primer of two equimolar oligonucleotides. Four rounds of PCR amplified the ligated cDNA using nested alpha and beta constant-region primers plus SP2. Using its own MiXCR run on the UMI-ligation and nested PCR reads, TCRdb lists one record per CDR3 protein. The sample lists over 130,000 distinct CDR3 sequences, about 20% occurring once. The antigens these receptors bind are not known. Source material: naive CD8+ T cells from blood. Receptors were obtained from a human donor in good health.

V and J are TRBV4-1 and TRBJ2-5, with D unclear. Trimming took 1 base from V and 0 from J, leaving 9 bases between them. This CDR3 has 15 amino acids. Germline V gives CDR1 MGHRA, CDR2 YSYEKL. The CDR3 coding sequence is TGCGCCAGCAGCCAAGTGGAAGGGTACCAAGAGACCCAGTACTTC. Protein product: CASSQVEGYQETQYF.

This clonotype appeared a few times. J is TRBJ2-5 and V is TRBV4-1, with 8 bases aligning to TRBD2. V dropped 1 base and J dropped 4; count of bases not matched to a gene: 8. The V gene's germline CDR1 is MGHRA and CDR2 YSYEKL. The CDR3 covers 16 residues. This CDR3 is CASSQVGVSGRETQYF. As DNA, the CDR3 is TGCGCCAGCAGCCAAGTTGGGGTCAGCGGGAGAGAGACCCAGTACTTC.

This clonotype was picked up a small number of times. V gene TRBV15 combines with J gene TRBJ2-1; D is perhaps TRBD2 (6 bases). Deletions cut 3 bases from V and 7 bases from J, with 10 bases between. CDR1 and CDR2 (germline): LNHNV, YYDKDF (reference sequence). This CDR3 is built from 13 residues. The CDR3 here is CATSSSRGNEQFF. Here the CDR3 DNA reads TGTGCCACCAGCAGTAGCCGGGGGAATGAGCAGTTCTTC. The complete variable domain, with remaining parts taken from reference TRBV15 and TRBJ2-1, reads DAMVIQNPRYQVTQFGKPVTLSCSQTLNHNVMYWYQQKSSQAPKLLFHYYDKDFNNEADTPDNFQSRRPNTSFCFLDIRSPGLGDTAMYLCATSSSRGNEQFFGPGTRLTVL.

The V and J genes are TRBV10-2 and TRBJ2-1; a weak D match, TRBD2 (5 bases). V was clipped by 7 bases and J by 5 bases, with 9 bases between them. Germline V lookup: CDR1 WSHSY, CDR2 SAAADI. The CDR3 has 12 residues. This CDR3 is CASTAVNNEQFF. The CDR3 nucleotides are TGCGCCAGCACAGCGGTTAACAATGAGCAGTTCTTC.

This chain connects TRBV14 to TRBJ1-1; no clear D gene. The CDR3 covers 14 residues. V was shortened by 4 bases and J by 1 base, with 10 bases between the two germline ends. Germline loops: CDR1 SGHDN, CDR2 FVKESK. DNA of the CDR3: TGTGCCAGCAGCCTAACTGGGGAGAACACTGAAGCTTTCTTT. It is translated as CASSLTGENTEAFF.

This clonotype was counted only a few times. The chain links TRBV30 to TRBJ2-3; D remains unclear. This CDR3 is built from 15 residues. Trimming pared 3 bases from V and 0 bases from J, leaving 13 bases between. Germline V gene lookup returns CDR1 GTSNPN and CDR2 SVGIG (reference sequence). As DNA, the CDR3 is TGTGCCTGGAGCAACACGGGTTGGAGCACAGATACGCAGTATTTT. It translates to CAWSNTGWSTDTQYF.

This clonotype was seen a few times. The CDR3 region has the DNA TGTGCCAGCAGTTTCCTCAAGCGGGAGAGGTCGAACACCGGGGAGCTGTTTTTT. Translation: CASSFLKRERSNTGELFF. This chain uses TRBV12-3 or TRBV12-4 with TRBJ2-2; 8 bases fit TRBD2. The CDR3 has 18 amino acids. Germline trimming cut 3 bases from V and 0 bases from J; bases unmatched to any gene: 9.

The V call is TRBV25-1, the J call TRBJ1-4, with D uncertain. This CDR3 is built from 14 residues. The V end lost 2 bases, the J end lost 7 bases, and 11 bases lay between the germline ends. Germline CDR1 reads MGHDK; CDR2 reads SYGVNS. CDR3 sequence (DNA): TGTGCCAGCAGTGAACTCGTTTCCAGTGAAAAACTGTTTTTT. Its protein product is CASSELVSSEKLFF.

CDR3 loop: CASSPGQANRYEQYF. CDR3 in DNA: TGTGCCAGCAGCCCGGGACAGGCAAACCGCTACGAGCAGTACTTC. The chain joins TRBV13 to TRBJ2-7; 8 nucleotides agree with TRBD1. J gave up 3 bases and V 5 bases, and 9 bases lay outside the gene matches. The CDR3 has 15 amino acids. Germline V gene data show CDR1 as PRHDT and CDR2 as FYEKMQ (reference sequence).

The chain uses TRBV7-3 and TRBJ2-1; 7 bases are a match to TRBD1. V was clipped by 0 bases and J by 2 bases; unmatched bases: 4. Germline V gene lookup returns CDR1 SGHTA and CDR2 FQGTGA. This CDR3 region has 16 residues. CDR3 coding DNA: TGTGCCAGCAGCTTAACCGGGACAGACCCCTACAATGAGCAGTTCTTC. Protein sequence: CASSLTGTDPYNEQFF.

The table lists this clonotype with a few counts. The rearrangement uses TRBV28 and TRBJ2-7, with TRBD1 as a possible D gene (5 bases). V lost 1 base and J lost 11, with 21 bases in between. The CDR3 is 15 residues long. Germline V gene lookup returns CDR1 MDHEN and CDR2 SYDVKM. CDR3 coding DNA: TGTGCCAGCAGTTTATCGGACCTTGACAGCCGTGCGGAGTACTTC. Its translation: CASSLSDLDSRAEYF.

This clonotype was seen at least ten times. The V call is TRBV29-1, the J call TRBJ2-1; D perhaps matches TRBD2 (5 bases). Trimming stripped 7 bases from V and 6 bases from J, with 13 bases between. There are 12 residues in the CDR3. Per the germline V gene, CDR1 is SQVTM and CDR2 is ANQGSEA. The CDR3 coding sequence is TGCAGCGCCGCACCTGGGAGCAATGAGCAGTTCTTC. As protein: CSAAPGSNEQFF.

The V and J genes are TRBV14 and TRBJ2-3; the D is unclear. Between the trimmed V and J ends, which lost 2 bases and 1 base, there was a span of 16 bases. Germline loops: CDR1 SGHDN, CDR2 FVKESK. The CDR3 is made up of 17 amino acids. DNA for the CDR3: TGTGCCAGCAGCCAATCTCAAACCATCCGAGGCACAGATACGCAGTATTTT. Residues: CASSQSQTIRGTDTQYF. Looking up the rest from reference TRBV14 and TRBJ2-3 gives the full variable domain: EAGVTQFPSHSVIEKGQTVTLRCDPISGHDNLYWYRRVMGKEIKFLLHFVKESKQDESGMPNNRFLAERTGGTYSTLKVQPAELEDSGVYFCASSQSQTIRGTDTQYFGPGTRLTVL.

The chain is built from TRBV11-2 and TRBJ2-1; TRBD1 is a possible D gene (5 bases). The CDR3 covers 12 residues. Trimming took off 7 bases at V and 10 bases at J, with 14 bases between the two ends. The germline CDR1 and CDR2 sequences are SGHAT and FQNNGV. The CDR3 sequence: CASISGQWEQFF. DNA for the CDR3: TGTGCCAGCATTTCCGGACAATGGGAGCAGTTCTTC.

The V gene is TRBV6-5, the J gene TRBJ2-2, with 13 nucleotides matching TRBD2. V was clipped by 2 bases and J by 6 bases; unmatched bases: 3. CDR1 and CDR2 from the germline V gene are MNHEY and SVGAGI. This CDR3 spans 16 amino acids. Here the CDR3 reads CASSYGLAGAAGELFF. The CDR3, as DNA: TGTGCCAGCAGTTACGGACTAGCGGGAGCAGCCGGGGAGCTGTTTTTT.

The gene calls are TRBV27 and TRBJ2-7, with TRBD2 matching 9 bases. With V trimmed by 10 bases and J by 6 bases, 10 bases remained unmatched. Germline V lookup: CDR1 MNHEY, CDR2 SMNVEV (reference sequence). The CDR3 loop spans 13 amino acids. The chain's CDR3 is CATGGTSPLEQYF. DNA of the CDR3: TGTGCCACCGGGGGGACTAGCCCCCTCGAGCAGTACTTC.

The chain employs TRBV6-5 and TRBJ1-5, with 8 bases lining up with TRBD1. The CDR3 sequence is 15 residues long. Germline CDR1 MNHEY, CDR2 SVGAGI. Trimming cost V 5 bases and J 5 bases; bases outside gene matches: 8. CDR3 in DNA: TGTGCCAGCAGTACCGACAGGGGAGGATATCAGCCCCAGCATTTT. Its protein product is CASSTDRGGYQPQHF.

The rearrangement joins TRBV29-1 to TRBJ2-5, with a possible D match to TRBD1 (5 bases). CDR1 SQVTM and CDR2 ANQGSEA come from the germline V gene. The CDR3 contains 14 residues. Trimming shortened V by 3 bases and J by 10 bases, and 21 bases separated the two germline ends. CDR3 region: CSVDFGVGAGVQYF. DNA of the CDR3: TGCAGCGTTGATTTTGGGGTAGGGGCTGGGGTCCAGTACTTC. Using reference TRBV29-1 and TRBJ2-5 for the parts outside the CDR3, the full variable domain is SAVISQKPSRDICQRGTSLTIQCQVDSQVTMMFWYRQQPGQSLTLIATANQGSEATYESGFVIDKFPISRPNLTFSTLTVSNMSPEDSSIYLCSVDFGVGAGVQYFGPGTRLLVL.

The rearrangement joins TRBV19 to TRBJ2-3; no reliable D call. Germline assignment: CDR1 LNHDA and CDR2 SQIVND (reference sequence). This CDR3 is built from 13 residues. The V end was cut by 3 bases, the J end by 3 bases, with 7 bases between. The CDR3 protein is CASSIDSTDTQYF. CDR3 in DNA: TGTGCCAGTAGTATCGACTCGACAGATACGCAGTATTTT.

The rearrangement joins TRBV5-1 to TRBJ2-3; tentative D call: TRBD2 (6 bases). Germline V lookup: CDR1 SGHRS, CDR2 YFSETQ. Trimming removed 4 bases from V and 6 bases from J, with 18 bases in between. This CDR3 region has 15 residues. The CDR3: CASSPLRGQADTQYF. The CDR3 DNA reads as TGCGCCAGCAGCCCTCTGCGGGGTCAAGCGGATACGCAGTATTTT.

The chain has TRBV6-5 and TRBJ2-7; D gene unclear. The CDR3 runs to 14 residues. Germline loops: CDR1 MNHEY, CDR2 SVGAGI. Deletions cut 5 bases from V and 5 bases from J, with 16 bases between. The CDR3 nucleotides are TGTGCCAGCAGTCGACCGACGTTCGGCGACGAGCAGTACTTC. This sequence encodes CASSRPTFGDEQYF.

This clonotype showed up just a few times. The rearrangement uses TRBV12-3 or TRBV12-4 and TRBJ2-7; 7 bases match TRBD1. The CDR3 runs 13 residues. The V and J ends lost 8 bases and 0 bases, in that order; junction bases with no gene match: 4. CDR3 residues: CASGQGVSYEQYF. Here the CDR3 DNA reads TGTGCCAGCGGGCAGGGGGTCTCCTACGAGCAGTACTTC.

The V gene is TRBV7-6, the J gene TRBJ2-2; D is ambiguous. Per the germline V gene, CDR1 is SGHVS and CDR2 is FNYEAQ. V dropped 1 base and J dropped 5 bases, with 8 bases sitting between them. The CDR3 has 14 amino acids. The chain's CDR3 is CASSLEGETGELFF. Here the CDR3 DNA reads TGTGCCAGCAGCTTAGAAGGAGAAACCGGGGAGCTGTTTTTT.

This clonotype turned up a few times. The V gene is TRBV27, the J gene TRBJ1-5, with a possible D match to TRBD1 (5 bases). V was pared by 5 bases and J by 7 bases, with 15 bases between. The CDR3 contains 14 residues. Looked up from germline, CDR1 is MNHEY and CDR2 is SMNVEV (reference sequence). The CDR3 DNA reads TGTGCCAGCAGTCCAGGGACTTGGGGCCAGCCCCAGCATTTT. This codes for CASSPGTWGQPQHF.

This chain connects TRBV28 to TRBJ2-7; weak D call: TRBD1 (5 bases). This CDR3 is built from 15 residues. V lost 2 bases and J 7 bases, leaving 18 bases between the germline ends. The germline V gene has CDR1 MDHEN and CDR2 SYDVKM. The CDR3 loop reads CASSLKLGPAWEQYF. Written as DNA, the CDR3 is TGTGCCAGCAGTTTAAAATTGGGGCCGGCCTGGGAGCAGTACTTC.

This clonotype was detected only a few times. V gene TRBV27 combines with J gene TRBJ2-1; a possible D gene is TRBD2 (6 bases). The CDR3 consists of 14 residues. Germline CDR1 reads MNHEY; CDR2 reads SMNVEV (reference sequence). V lost 5 bases and J lost 9, with 17 bases in between. The DNA of the CDR3 is TGTGCCAGCAGTCCGACGGGACTTCCCCGTGAGCAGTTCTTC. This codes for CASSPTGLPREQFF.

The chain joins TRBV2 to TRBJ2-7, with TRBD1 matching 7 bases. V shed 9 bases and J 2 bases; nucleotides not matched to a gene: 4. The CDR3 contains 12 residues. Per the germline V gene, CDR1 is SNHLY and CDR2 is FYNNEI. The CDR3 DNA sequence: TGTGCCAGTGGACAGGCCCCCTACGAGCAGTACTTC. This translates into CASGQAPYEQYF.